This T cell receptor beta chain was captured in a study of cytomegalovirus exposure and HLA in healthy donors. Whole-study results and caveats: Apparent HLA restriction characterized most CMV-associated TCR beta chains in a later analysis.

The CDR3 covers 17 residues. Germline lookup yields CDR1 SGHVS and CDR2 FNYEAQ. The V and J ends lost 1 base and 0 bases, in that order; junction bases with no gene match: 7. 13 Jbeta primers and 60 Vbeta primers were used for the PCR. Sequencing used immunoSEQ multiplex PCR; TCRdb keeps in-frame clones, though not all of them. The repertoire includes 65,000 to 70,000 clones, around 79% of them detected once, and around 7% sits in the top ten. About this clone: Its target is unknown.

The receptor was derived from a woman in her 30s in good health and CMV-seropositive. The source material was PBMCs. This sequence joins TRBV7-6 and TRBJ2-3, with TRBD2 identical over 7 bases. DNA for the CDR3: TGTGCCAGCAGCTTAGGAGCGGGACCAGCTAGCACAGATACGCAGTATTTT. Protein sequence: CASSLGAGPASTDTQYF.